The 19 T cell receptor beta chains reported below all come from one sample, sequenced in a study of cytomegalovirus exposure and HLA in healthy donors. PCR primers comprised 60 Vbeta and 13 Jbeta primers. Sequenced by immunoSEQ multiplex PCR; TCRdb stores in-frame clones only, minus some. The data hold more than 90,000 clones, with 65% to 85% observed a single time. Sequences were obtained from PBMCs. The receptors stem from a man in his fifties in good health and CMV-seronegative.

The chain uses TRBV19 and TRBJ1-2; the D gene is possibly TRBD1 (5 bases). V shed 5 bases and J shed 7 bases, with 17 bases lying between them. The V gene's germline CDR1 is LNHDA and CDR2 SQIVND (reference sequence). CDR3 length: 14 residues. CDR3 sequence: CASSPGEVRVGYTF. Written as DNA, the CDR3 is TGTGCCAGTAGTCCGGGGGAAGTGAGGGTTGGCTACACCTTC.

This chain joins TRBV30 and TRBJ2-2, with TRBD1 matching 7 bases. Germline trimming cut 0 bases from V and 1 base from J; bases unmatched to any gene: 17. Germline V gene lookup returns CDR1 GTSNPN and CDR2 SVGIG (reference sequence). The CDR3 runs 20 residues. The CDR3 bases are TGTGCCTGGAGTGTAAACAGGGGTATAGGGGTTAGGTTGAACACCGGGGAGCTGTTTTTT. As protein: CAWSVNRGIGVRLNTGELFF.

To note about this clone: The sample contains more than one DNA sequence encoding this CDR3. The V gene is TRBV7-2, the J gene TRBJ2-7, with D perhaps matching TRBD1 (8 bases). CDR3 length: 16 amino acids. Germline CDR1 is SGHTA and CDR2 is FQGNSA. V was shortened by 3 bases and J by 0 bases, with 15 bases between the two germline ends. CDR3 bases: TGTGCCAGCAGCTTGGGAGGGACAGGAGGCTCCTACGAGCAGTACTTC. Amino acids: CASSLGGTGGSYEQYF.

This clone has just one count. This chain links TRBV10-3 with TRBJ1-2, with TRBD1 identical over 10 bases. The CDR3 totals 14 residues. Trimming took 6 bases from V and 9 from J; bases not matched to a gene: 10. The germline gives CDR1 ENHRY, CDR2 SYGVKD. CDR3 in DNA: TGTGCCATCAGCCCGGGACAGGGGTCATTTCGCTACACCTTC. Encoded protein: CAISPGQGSFRYTF.

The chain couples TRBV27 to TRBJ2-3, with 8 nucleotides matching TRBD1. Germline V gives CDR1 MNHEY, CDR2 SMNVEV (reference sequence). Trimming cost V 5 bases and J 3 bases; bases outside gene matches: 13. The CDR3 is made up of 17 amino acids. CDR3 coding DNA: TGTGCCAGCAGTCGACGTCGACAGGGGCTAGGGACAGATACGCAGTATTTT. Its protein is CASSRRRQGLGTDTQYF.

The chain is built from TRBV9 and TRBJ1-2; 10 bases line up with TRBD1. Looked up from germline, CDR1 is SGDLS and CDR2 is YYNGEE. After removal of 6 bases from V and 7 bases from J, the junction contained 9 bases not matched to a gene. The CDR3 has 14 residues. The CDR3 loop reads CASTGDRGAFGYTF. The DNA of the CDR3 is TGTGCCAGCACCGGGGACAGGGGTGCTTTTGGCTACACCTTC. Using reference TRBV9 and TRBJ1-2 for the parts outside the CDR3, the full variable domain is DSGVTQTPKHLITATGQRVTLRCSPRSGDLSVYWYQQSLDQGLQFLIQYYNGEERAKGNILERFSAQQFPDLHSELNLSSLELGDSALYFCASTGDRGAFGYTFGSGTRLTVV.

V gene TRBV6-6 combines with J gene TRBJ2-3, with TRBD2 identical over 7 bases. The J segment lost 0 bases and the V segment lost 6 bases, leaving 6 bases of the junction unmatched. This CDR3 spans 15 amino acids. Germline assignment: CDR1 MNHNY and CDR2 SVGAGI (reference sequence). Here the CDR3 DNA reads TGTGCCAGCAGAAAACTAGCGTCTAGCACAGATACGCAGTATTTT. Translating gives CASRKLASSTDTQYF.

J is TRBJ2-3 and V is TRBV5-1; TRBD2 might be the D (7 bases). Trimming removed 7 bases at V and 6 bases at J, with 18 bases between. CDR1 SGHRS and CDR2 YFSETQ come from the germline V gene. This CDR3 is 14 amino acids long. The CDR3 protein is CASASSGGVDTQYF. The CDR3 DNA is TGCGCCAGCGCCTCTTCGGGGGGCGTCGATACGCAGTATTTT.

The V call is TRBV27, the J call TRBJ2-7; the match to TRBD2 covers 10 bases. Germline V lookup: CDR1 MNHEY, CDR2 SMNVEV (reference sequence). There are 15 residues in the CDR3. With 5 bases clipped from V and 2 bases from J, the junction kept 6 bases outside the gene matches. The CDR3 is CASSPWTSGTYEQYF. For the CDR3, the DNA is TGTGCCAGCAGTCCCTGGACTAGCGGAACCTACGAGCAGTACTTC.

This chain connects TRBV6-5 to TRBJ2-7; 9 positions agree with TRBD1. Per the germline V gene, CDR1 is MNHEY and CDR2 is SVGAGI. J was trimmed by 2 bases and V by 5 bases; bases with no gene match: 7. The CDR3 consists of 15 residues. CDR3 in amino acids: CASSHRGQGTYEQYF. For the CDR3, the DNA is TGTGCCAGCAGTCACCGGGGACAGGGAACCTACGAGCAGTACTTC.

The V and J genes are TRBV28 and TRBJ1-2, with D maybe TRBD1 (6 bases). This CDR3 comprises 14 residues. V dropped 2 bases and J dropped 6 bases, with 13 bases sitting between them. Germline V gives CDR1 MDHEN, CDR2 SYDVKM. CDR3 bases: TGTGCCAGCAGTTTAAGAAGGTCAGGGGATGGCTACACCTTC. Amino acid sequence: CASSLRRSGDGYTF.

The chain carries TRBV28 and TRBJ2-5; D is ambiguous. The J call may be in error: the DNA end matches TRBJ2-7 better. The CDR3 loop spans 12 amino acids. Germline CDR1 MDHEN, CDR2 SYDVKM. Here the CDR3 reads CASSLPTYEQYF. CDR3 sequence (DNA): TGTGCCAGCAGTCTTCCTACCTACGAGCAGTACTTC.

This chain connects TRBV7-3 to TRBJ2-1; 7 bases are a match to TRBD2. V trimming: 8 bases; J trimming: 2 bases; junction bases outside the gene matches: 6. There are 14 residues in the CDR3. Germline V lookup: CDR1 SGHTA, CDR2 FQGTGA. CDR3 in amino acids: CASGRAGAYNEQFF. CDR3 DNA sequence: TGTGCCAGCGGGCGGGCGGGAGCCTACAATGAGCAGTTCTTC.

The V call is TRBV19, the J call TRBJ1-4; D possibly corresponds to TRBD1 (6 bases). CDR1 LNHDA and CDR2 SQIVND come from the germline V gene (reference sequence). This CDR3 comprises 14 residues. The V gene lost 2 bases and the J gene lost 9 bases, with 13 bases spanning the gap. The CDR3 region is CASSIYSRDKKLFF. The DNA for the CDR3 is TGTGCCAGTAGTATATACTCACGGGACAAAAAACTGTTTTTT.

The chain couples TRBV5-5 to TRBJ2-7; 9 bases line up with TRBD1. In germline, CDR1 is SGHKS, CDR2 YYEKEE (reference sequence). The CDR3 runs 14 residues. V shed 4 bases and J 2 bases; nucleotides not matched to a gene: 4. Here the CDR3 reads CASSRDRAAYEQYF. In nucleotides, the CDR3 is TGTGCCAGCAGCCGGGACAGGGCCGCCTACGAGCAGTACTTC.

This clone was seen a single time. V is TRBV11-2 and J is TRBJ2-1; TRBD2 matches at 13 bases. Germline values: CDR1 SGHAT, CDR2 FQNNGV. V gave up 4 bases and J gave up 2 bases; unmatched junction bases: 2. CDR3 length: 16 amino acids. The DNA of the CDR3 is TGTGCCAGCAGCTCAGGACTAGCGGGAGCCTACAATGAGCAGTTCTTC. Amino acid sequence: CASSSGLAGAYNEQFF.

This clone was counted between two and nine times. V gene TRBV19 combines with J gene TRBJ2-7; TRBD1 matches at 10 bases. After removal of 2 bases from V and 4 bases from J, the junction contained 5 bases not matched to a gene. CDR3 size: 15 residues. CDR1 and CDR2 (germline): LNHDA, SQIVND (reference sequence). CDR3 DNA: TGTGCCAGTAGTATACAGGGACAGGGGCTATACGAGCAGTACTTC. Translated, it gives CASSIQGQGLYEQYF.

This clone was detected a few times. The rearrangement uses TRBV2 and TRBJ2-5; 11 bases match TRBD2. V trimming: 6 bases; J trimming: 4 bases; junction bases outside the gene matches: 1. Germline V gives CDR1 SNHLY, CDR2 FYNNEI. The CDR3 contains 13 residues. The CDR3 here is CASRGLAGETQYF. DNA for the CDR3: TGTGCCAGCAGAGGACTAGCGGGAGAGACCCAGTACTTC.

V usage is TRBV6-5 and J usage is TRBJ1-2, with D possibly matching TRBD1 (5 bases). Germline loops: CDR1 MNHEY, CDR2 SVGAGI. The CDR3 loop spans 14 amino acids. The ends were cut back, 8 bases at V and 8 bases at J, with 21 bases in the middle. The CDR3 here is CASGQTPTGVGYTF. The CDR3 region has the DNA TGTGCCAGCGGGCAAACGCCGACGGGGGTCGGCTACACCTTC.